A selection of T cell receptor beta chains follows, all from one sample in a study of T cells expressing NK-cell markers. TCRdb re-called the 5' RACE reads, yielding one record per CDR3 amino acid sequence without DNA. The listing contains 500,000 or so distinct CDR3 sequences. The sample consisted of blood T cells: a sorted CD56 or NKG2C T cell subset, CD4+ or CD8+ T cells, or bulk PBMC T cells (not recorded which). The receptors here all came from a young man in good health. Both conserved end residues are part of each CDR3.

TRBV2,TRBJ2-3,CASSKNSGTTDTQYF
TRBV11-2,TRBJ2-1,CASSLNYGPGEQFF
TRBV7-9,TRBJ2-2,CATTGENLPGELFF
TRBV5-1,TRBJ1-5,CASSPGGSGNQPQHF
TRBV5-1,TRBJ2-5,CASSLVGRGFQETQYF
TRBV3-1,TRBJ2-2,CASSATGTDPTGELFF
TRBV20-1,TRBJ2-1,CSAITPGGPISYNEQFF
TRBV4-1,TRBJ2-7,CASSQEDRDEQYF
TRBV9,TRBJ2-3,CASSVDPSNRVATDTQYF
TRBV20-1,TRBJ2-3,CSASPEGTSVYTQYF
TRBV3-1,TRBJ2-2,CASSHLWELFF
TRBV10-3,TRBJ2-3,CAISGRDSHTDTQYF
TRBV28,TRBJ2-7,CASSSQGEGTYEQYF
TRBV9,TRBJ2-7,CASSPTGQSGEQYF
TRBV18,TRBJ2-7,CASSELSDEQYF
TRBV28,TRBJ2-1,CASSQTGPPRNEQFF
TRBV12-3/TRBV12-4,TRBJ2-5,CASSLQRDSQETQYF
TRBV29-1,TRBJ2-5,CSVAPWTHQETQYF
TRBV15,TRBJ1-5,CATSTEGRYQPQHF
TRBV10-3,TRBJ2-4,CAISGGARGKNIQYF
TRBV9,TRBJ2-1,CASSVAPQTSNEQFF
TRBV27,TRBJ2-7,CASSLRTSGGTEQYF
TRBV7-8,TRBJ2-3,CASSLKRSVRTDTQYF
TRBV7-2,TRBJ2-1,CASRLGQGRSYNEQFF
TRBV20-1,TRBJ1-1,CSASVPGRSDTEAFF
TRBV3-1,TRBJ2-2,CASRNGGDYTGELFF
TRBV27,TRBJ1-1,CASRRRDSPSEAFF
TRBV18,TRBJ1-2,CASSPPASYGYTF
TRBV5-1,TRBJ2-1,CASSLDGSGRRSLFF
TRBV11-2,TRBJ2-1,CASRPTNNPSNEQFF